This T cell receptor (beta chain) was captured by sequencing in a study of blood T cell repertoires in COVID-19. Repertoires were generated with immunoSEQ multiplex PCR, while TCRdb's copy carries only in-frame clones and drops some. The sample has under 500,000 clones, more than 85% seen once. Germline CDR1 SGDLS, CDR2 YYNGEE. Trimming cost V 2 bases and J 1 base, with 18 bases left between them. This CDR3 has 17 residues. The rearrangement uses TRBV9 and TRBJ1-1; D possibly corresponds to TRBD1 (5 bases). This receptor was identified in a woman aged 25 to 39 with acute or convalescent COVID-19. The sequencing input was peripheral blood. CDR3 protein: CASSVGGTTKANTEAFF. CDR3 DNA: TGTGCCAGCAGCGTGGGAGGGACGACTAAGGCGAACACTGAAGCTTTCTTT.